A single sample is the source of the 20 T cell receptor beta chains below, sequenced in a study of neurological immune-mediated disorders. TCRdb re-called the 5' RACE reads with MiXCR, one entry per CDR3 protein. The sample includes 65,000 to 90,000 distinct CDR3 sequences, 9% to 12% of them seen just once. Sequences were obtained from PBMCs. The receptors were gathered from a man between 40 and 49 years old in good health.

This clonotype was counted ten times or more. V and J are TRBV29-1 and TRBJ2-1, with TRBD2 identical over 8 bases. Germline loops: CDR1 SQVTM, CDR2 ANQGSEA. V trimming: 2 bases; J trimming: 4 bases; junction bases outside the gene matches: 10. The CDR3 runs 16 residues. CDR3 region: CSVELFLAGSYNEQFF. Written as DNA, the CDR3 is TGCAGCGTTGAACTTTTTCTAGCGGGTTCATACAATGAGCAGTTCTTC.

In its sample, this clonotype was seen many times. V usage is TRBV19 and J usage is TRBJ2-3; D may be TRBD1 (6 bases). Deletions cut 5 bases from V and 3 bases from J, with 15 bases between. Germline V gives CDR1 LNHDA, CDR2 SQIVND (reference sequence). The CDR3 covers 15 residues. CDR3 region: CASSFQGRVTDTQYF. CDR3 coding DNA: TGTGCCAGTAGTTTCCAGGGGAGAGTAACAGATACGCAGTATTTT.

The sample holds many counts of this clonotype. The CDR3 DNA follows: TGCAGCGTTGTGGGGCAGGGGAGCTCCTACGAGCAGTACTTC. Translation gives CSVVGQGSSYEQYF. The chain is built from TRBV29-1 and TRBJ2-7, with D perhaps matching TRBD1 (6 bases). This CDR3 has 14 amino acids. CDR1 and CDR2 (germline): SQVTM, ANQGSEA. Trimming took off 4 bases at V and 0 bases at J, with 13 bases between the two ends.

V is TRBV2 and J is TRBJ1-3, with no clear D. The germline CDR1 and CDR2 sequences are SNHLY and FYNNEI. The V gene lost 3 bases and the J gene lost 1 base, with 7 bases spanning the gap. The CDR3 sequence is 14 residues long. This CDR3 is CASSDPRSGNTIYF. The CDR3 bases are TGTGCCAGCAGTGACCCCCGTTCTGGAAACACCATATATTTT.

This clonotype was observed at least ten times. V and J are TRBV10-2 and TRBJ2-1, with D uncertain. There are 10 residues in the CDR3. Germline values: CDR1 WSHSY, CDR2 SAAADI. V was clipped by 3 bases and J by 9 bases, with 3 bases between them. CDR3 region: CASSDSEQFF. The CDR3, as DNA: TGCGCCAGCAGTGACAGTGAGCAGTTCTTC.

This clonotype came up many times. This chain's CDR3 is CASSFNTGTGPSDEQFF. The CDR3, as DNA: TGCGCCAGCAGCTTTAATACCGGGACAGGCCCTTCGGATGAGCAGTTCTTC. V is TRBV5-1 and J is TRBJ2-1, with TRBD1 matching over 8 bases. The V gene's germline CDR1 is SGHRS and CDR2 YFSETQ. Trimming removed 2 bases from V and 8 bases from J; junction bases left unmatched: 15. This CDR3 contains 17 residues.

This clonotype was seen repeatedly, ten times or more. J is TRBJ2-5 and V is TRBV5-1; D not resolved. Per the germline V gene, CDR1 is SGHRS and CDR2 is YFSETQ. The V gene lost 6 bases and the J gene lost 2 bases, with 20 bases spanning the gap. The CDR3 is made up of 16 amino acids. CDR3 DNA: TGCGCCAGCAAAATAGGGATCCAGGTCTTACAAGAGACCCAGTACTTC. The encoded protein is CASKIGIQVLQETQYF.

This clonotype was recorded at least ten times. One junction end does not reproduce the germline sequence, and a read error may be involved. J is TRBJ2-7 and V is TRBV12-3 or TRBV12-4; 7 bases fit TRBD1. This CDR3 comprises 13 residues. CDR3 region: CASSHGTESYFAF. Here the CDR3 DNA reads TGTGCCAGCAGCCATGGGACAGAGTCTTATTTTGCTTTC.

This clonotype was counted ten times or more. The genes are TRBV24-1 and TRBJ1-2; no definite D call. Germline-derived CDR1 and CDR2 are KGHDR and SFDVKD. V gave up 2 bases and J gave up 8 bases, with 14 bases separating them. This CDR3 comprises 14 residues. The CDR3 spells CATSDSLNGYGYTF. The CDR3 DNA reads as TGTGCCACCAGTGATTCCCTCAATGGATACGGCTACACCTTC.

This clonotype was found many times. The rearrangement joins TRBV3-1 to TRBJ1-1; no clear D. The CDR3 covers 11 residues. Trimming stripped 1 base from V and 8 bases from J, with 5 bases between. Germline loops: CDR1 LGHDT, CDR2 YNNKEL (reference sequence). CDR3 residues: CASSQAREAFF. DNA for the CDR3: TGTGCCAGCAGCCAAGCCCGAGAAGCTTTCTTT.

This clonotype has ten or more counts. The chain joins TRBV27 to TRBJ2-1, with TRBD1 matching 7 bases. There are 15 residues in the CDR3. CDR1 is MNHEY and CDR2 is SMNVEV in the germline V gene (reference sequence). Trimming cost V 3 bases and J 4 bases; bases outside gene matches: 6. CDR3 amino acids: CASSLEGGGYNEQFF. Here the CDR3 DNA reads TGTGCCAGCAGTTTGGAAGGGGGCGGGTACAATGAGCAGTTCTTC.

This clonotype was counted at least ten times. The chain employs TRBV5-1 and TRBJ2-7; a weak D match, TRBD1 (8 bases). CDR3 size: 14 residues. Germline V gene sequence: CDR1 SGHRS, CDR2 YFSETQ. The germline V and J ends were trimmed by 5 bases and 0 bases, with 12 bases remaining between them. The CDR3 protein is CASRGGTGSYEQYF. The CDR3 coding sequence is TGCGCCAGCAGGGGAGGGACAGGCTCCTACGAGCAGTACTTC.

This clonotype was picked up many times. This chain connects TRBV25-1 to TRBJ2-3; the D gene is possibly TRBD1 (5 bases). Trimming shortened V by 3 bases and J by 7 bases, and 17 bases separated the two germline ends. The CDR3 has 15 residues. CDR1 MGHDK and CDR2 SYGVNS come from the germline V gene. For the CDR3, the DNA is TGTGCCAGCAGTGAGCAGGGTATGGCAAGAAATACGCAGTATTTT. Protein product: CASSEQGMARNTQYF.

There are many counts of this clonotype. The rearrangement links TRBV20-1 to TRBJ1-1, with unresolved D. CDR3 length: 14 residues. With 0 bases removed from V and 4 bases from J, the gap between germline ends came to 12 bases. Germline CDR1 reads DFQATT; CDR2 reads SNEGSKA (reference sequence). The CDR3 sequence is CSARDRSGATEAFF. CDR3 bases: TGCAGTGCTAGAGATCGTTCAGGAGCCACTGAAGCTTTCTTT.

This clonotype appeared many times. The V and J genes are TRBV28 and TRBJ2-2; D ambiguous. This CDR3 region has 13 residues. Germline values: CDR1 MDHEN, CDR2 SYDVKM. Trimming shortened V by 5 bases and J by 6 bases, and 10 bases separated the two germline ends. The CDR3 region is CASSAPFPGELFF. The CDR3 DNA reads TGTGCCAGCAGTGCCCCCTTTCCCGGGGAGCTGTTTTTT.

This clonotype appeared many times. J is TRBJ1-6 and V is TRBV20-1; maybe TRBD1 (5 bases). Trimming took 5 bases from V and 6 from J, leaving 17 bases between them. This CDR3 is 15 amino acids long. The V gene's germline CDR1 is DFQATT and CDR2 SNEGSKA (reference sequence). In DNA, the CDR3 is TGCAGTGCTCGGGGGGAGAGGGGCGGTAATTCACCCCTCCACTTT. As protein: CSARGERGGNSPLHF.

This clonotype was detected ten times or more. The CDR3 region is CSAREMRTQETQYF. CDR3 in DNA: TGCAGTGCTAGAGAAATGAGGACCCAAGAGACCCAGTACTTC. V and J are TRBV20-1 and TRBJ2-5; D ambiguous. Looked up from germline, CDR1 is DFQATT and CDR2 is SNEGSKA (reference sequence). This CDR3 has 14 residues. Trimming removed 0 bases from V and 1 base from J, with 9 bases in between.

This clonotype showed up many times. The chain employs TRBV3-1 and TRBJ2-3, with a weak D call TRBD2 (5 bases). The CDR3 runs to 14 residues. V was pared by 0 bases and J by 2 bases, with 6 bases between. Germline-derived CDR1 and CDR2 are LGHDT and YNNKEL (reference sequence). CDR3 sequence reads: CASSQEDSTDTQYF. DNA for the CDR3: TGTGCCAGCAGCCAAGAGGACTCCACAGATACGCAGTATTTT.

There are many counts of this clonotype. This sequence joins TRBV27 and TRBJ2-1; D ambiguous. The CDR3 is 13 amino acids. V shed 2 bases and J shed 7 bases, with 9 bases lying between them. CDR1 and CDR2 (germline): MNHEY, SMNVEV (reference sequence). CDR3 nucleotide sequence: TGTGCCAGCAGTTTACCGCTAGGGAATGAGCAGTTCTTC. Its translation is CASSLPLGNEQFF.

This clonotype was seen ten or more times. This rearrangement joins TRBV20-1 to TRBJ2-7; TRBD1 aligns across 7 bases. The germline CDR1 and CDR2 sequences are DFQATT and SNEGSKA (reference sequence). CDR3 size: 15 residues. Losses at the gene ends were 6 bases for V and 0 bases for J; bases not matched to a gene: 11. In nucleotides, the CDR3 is TGCAGTGCAAACCCCCAGGACAGGTACTCCTACGAGCAGTACTTC. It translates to CSANPQDRYSYEQYF.